The rows below give T cell receptor beta chains drawn from one sample of a study of blood T cell repertoires in COVID-19. The data were produced by immunoSEQ multiplex PCR, yet TCRdb's version contains in-frame clones alone and is incomplete. The sample includes about 69,000 clones, 90% of them seen just once. The sequencing input was peripheral blood. The receptors were sampled from a man in his forties or fifties with acute or convalescent COVID-19. The CDR3 runs from the conserved cysteine through the conserved F or W. D genes are given only for firm matches. Only part of the rows carry a size: once, few, many, or a class if the clone is expanded.

clone_size,j_call,v_call,cdr3_length,d_call,cdr3_aa,cdr3_nt
-,TRBJ2-5,TRBV6-4,15,TRBD1,CASRARTGMQETQYF,TGTGCCAGCAGAGCACGGACAGGGATGCAAGAGACCCAGTACTTC
-,TRBJ2-5,TRBV11-3,17,TRBD2,CASSPGILAGVGETQYF,TGTGCCAGCAGCCCCGGTATTCTAGCGGGAGTAGGTGAGACCCAGTACTTC
-,TRBJ2-1,TRBV6-4,14,-,CASSVSRVNNEQFF,TGTGCCAGCAGTGTATCGAGGGTGAACAATGAGCAGTTCTTC
-,TRBJ1-5,TRBV6-5,15,-,CASSRRGIGNQPQHF,TGTGCCAGCAGTAGAAGGGGGATCGGCAATCAGCCCCAGCATTTT
-,TRBJ1-6,TRBV7-2,16,TRBD1,CASSFRAGQTNSPLHF,TGTGCCAGCAGCTTTAGGGCGGGACAGACTAATTCACCCCTCCACTTT
few,TRBJ2-2,TRBV4-3,18,-,CASSQTRSGSFGGGELFF,TGCGCCAGCAGCCAAACCCGATCCGGGAGTTTCGGAGGTGGGGAGCTGTTTTTT
-,TRBJ2-7,TRBV6-5,15,TRBD2,CASSNPAGGRDEQYF,TGTGCCAGCAGTAACCCAGCGGGAGGAAGGGACGAGCAGTACTTC
once,TRBJ1-3,TRBV15,13,-,CATRTGGGNTIYF,TGTGCCACCCGTACTGGAGGCGGAAACACCATATATTTT
-,TRBJ2-3,TRBV5-1,13,TRBD2,CASGLAGADTQYF,TGCGCCAGCGGACTAGCGGGAGCAGATACGCAGTATTTT
-,TRBJ2-5,TRBV19,16,TRBD2,CASSGRRTSGKETQYF,TGTGCCAGTAGCGGTCGTAGGACTAGCGGTAAAGAGACCCAGTACTTC
-,TRBJ1-1,TRBV24-1,13,-,CATSGEIGGEAFF,TGTGCCACCAGTGGGGAGATAGGGGGAGAAGCTTTCTTT
-,TRBJ1-5,TRBV1,14,-,CTSSQGVAGQPQHF,TGCACCAGCAGCCAAGGGGTGGCGGGACAGCCCCAGCATTTT
-,TRBJ2-3,TRBV5-1,14,-,CASSLEPVTDTQYF,TGCGCCAGCAGCTTGGAACCGGTCACAGATACGCAGTATTTT
-,TRBJ2-5,TRBV6-5,14,-,CASSYSSGRETQYF,TGTGCCAGCAGTTACTCGTCTGGTCGGGAGACCCAGTACTTC
-,TRBJ2-7,TRBV10-1,13,TRBD1,CASSGGQGGEQYF,TGCGCCAGCAGTGGGGGACAGGGTGGCGAGCAGTACTTC
-,TRBJ2-3,TRBV5-8,15,TRBD1,CASSPGQGATDTQYF,TGTGCCAGCAGCCCGGGACAGGGGGCTACAGATACGCAGTATTTT
-,TRBJ1-2,TRBV18,19,-,CASSQTIRTQGAVGSGYTF,TGTGCCAGCTCACAAACAATCAGAACCCAGGGTGCGGTCGGAAGTGGCTACACCTTC
-,TRBJ2-2,TRBV6-4,14,TRBD2,CASSKAGVTGELFF,TGTGCCAGCAGTAAAGCGGGAGTCACCGGGGAGCTGTTTTTT
-,TRBJ2-7,TRBV10-3,13,-,CAISGQSFYEQYF,TGTGCCATCAGTGGACAGTCGTTCTACGAGCAGTACTTC
-,TRBJ2-3,TRBV11-2,15,-,CASSFSGQSTDTQYF,TGTGCCAGCAGCTTCTCCGGACAAAGCACAGATACGCAGTATTTT
-,TRBJ1-1,TRBV6-5,15,-,CASGGYRDRNTEAFF,TGTGCCAGCGGAGGATACAGGGATCGGAACACTGAAGCTTTCTTT
-,TRBJ1-6,TRBV7-9,14,-,CASSLGGGSSPLHF,TGTGCCAGCAGCTTAGGGGGCGGGAGTTCACCCCTCCACTTT
-,TRBJ1-5,TRBV27,20,TRBD1,CASSFSSRDRFFHSNQPQHF,TGTGCCAGCAGTTTTTCCAGCCGGGACAGATTCTTCCATAGCAATCAGCCCCAGCATTTT
-,TRBJ2-2,TRBV30,15,TRBD1,CARDTGTGGTGELFF,TGTGCCCGTGATACCGGGACAGGGGGCACCGGGGAGCTGTTTTTT
-,TRBJ2-4,TRBV18,17,-,CASSPLVATSEPNIQYF,TGTGCCAGCTCACCGTTGGTAGCGACCTCAGAGCCAAACATTCAGTACTTC
-,TRBJ2-7,TRBV7-6,16,TRBD1,CASSLESGTGAYEQYF,TGTGCCAGCAGCTTAGAATCCGGGACAGGGGCCTACGAGCAGTACTTC
-,TRBJ1-2,TRBV10-3,14,-,CAVNRDTANYGYTF,TGTGCCGTAAACCGGGACACCGCTAACTATGGCTACACCTTC
-,TRBJ2-7,TRBV4-1,16,TRBD2,CASSQDGAGGWYEQYF,TGCGCCAGCAGCCAAGATGGAGCGGGAGGGTGGTACGAGCAGTACTTC
-,TRBJ2-2,TRBV7-8,16,-,CASSLALGLHTGELFF,TGTGCCAGCAGCTTAGCCTTAGGACTTCACACCGGGGAGCTGTTTTTT
-,TRBJ2-7,TRBV4-1,17,TRBD2,CASSQVPSTSGTYEQYF,TGCGCCAGCAGCCAAGTCCCTTCGACTAGCGGAACCTACGAGCAGTACTTC
once,TRBJ2-1,TRBV9,15,-,CASSVGTLLMNEQFF,TGTGCCAGCAGCGTAGGGACTCTTCTAATGAATGAGCAGTTCTTC
-,TRBJ1-4,TRBV3-1/TRBV3-2,13,TRBD1,CASSNRGGEKLFF,TGTGCCAGCAGCAACAGGGGCGGGGAAAAACTGTTTTTT
few,TRBJ2-7,TRBV7-9,14,-,CASSLGAPSYEQYF,TGTGCCAGCAGCTTAGGGGCCCCATCCTACGAGCAGTACTTC
-,TRBJ2-3,TRBV11-2,16,TRBD2,CASSLGTSYESDTQYF,TGTGCCAGCAGCTTAGGGACTAGCTATGAATCAGATACGCAGTATTTT
-,TRBJ2-7,TRBV12-3/TRBV12-4,13,-,CASSPGQAYEQYF,TGTGCCAGCAGCCCTGGACAAGCCTACGAGCAGTACTTC
-,TRBJ1-2,TRBV6-5,12,-,CASGRRGVGYTF,TGTGCCAGCGGGAGGCGGGGCGTTGGGTACACCTTC
-,TRBJ1-2,TRBV25-1,13,-,CASSVGIDYGYTF,TGTGCCAGCAGTGTCGGGATCGACTATGGCTACACCTTC
-,TRBJ1-4,TRBV5-8,14,-,CASSLGRGNEKLFF,TGTGCCAGCAGCTTAGGAAGGGGAAACGAAAAACTGTTTTTT
-,TRBJ1-1,TRBV4-1,14,-,CASSQDLGGTEAFF,TGCGCCAGCAGCCAAGATCTCGGGGGCACTGAAGCTTTCTTT
-,TRBJ2-2,TRBV4-1,20,TRBD1,CASSRLPGQGSRSNTGELFF,TGCGCCAGCAGCCGACTTCCGGGACAGGGGTCCCGATCGAACACCGGGGAGCTGTTTTTT
few,TRBJ2-7,TRBV27,15,TRBD2,CASRSPTSGSYEQYF,TGTGCCAGCAGATCTCCGACTAGCGGGAGTTACGAGCAGTACTTC
-,TRBJ2-3,TRBV20-1,15,TRBD2,CSASTSGRAGDTQYF,TGCAGTGCTAGTACTAGCGGGAGGGCAGGGGATACGCAGTATTTT
-,TRBJ1-3,TRBV24-1,13,-,CATSDFQGGTIYF,TGTGCCACCAGTGATTTCCAAGGGGGCACCATATATTTT
-,TRBJ1-2,TRBV6-5,14,TRBD1,CASKRGQGNSGYTF,TGTGCCAGCAAACGAGGACAGGGTAATAGTGGCTACACCTTC
-,TRBJ1-3,TRBV11-2,16,-,CASSFNAGYPGNTIYF,TGTGCCAGCAGCTTCAACGCAGGGTATCCTGGAAACACCATATATTTT
-,TRBJ2-7,TRBV7-2,16,-,CASSLRGKGGRYEQYF,TGTGCCAGCAGCTTAAGAGGGAAGGGCGGGCGCTACGAGCAGTACTTC
-,TRBJ2-7,TRBV19,16,TRBD2,CASSILLAGGGYEQYF,TGTGCCAGTAGTATCTTACTAGCGGGAGGAGGGTACGAGCAGTACTTC
-,TRBJ1-1,TRBV7-8,15,-,CASSLMGQGHTEAFF,TGTGCCAGCAGCCTCATGGGGCAGGGGCACACTGAAGCTTTCTTT
-,TRBJ1-6,TRBV27,19,TRBD1,CASSLVVPGQGSRDSPLHF,TGTGCCAGCAGTTTAGTCGTTCCGGGACAGGGTAGCAGGGATTCACCCCTCCACTTT
-,TRBJ2-5,TRBV5-1,15,TRBD2,CASSPSGGREETQYF,TGCGCCAGCAGCCCCTCGGGCGGGAGGGAAGAGACCCAGTACTTC
-,TRBJ1-3,TRBV18,14,-,CASSPQGYGNTIYF,TGTGCCAGCTCACCACAGGGGTACGGAAACACCATATATTTT
few,TRBJ1-1,TRBV11-2,14,TRBD1,CASSLQGANTEAFF,TGTGCCAGCAGTTTACAGGGGGCAAACACTGAAGCTTTCTTT
-,TRBJ1-5,TRBV6-1,15,-,CASSEGAVSNQPQHF,TGTGCCAGCAGTGAGGGGGCTGTTAGCAATCAGCCCCAGCATTTT
-,TRBJ2-5,TRBV5-6,16,TRBD2,CASSLVGAGDSETQYF,TGTGCCAGCAGCTTGGTGGGAGCGGGAGACTCAGAGACCCAGTACTTC
few,TRBJ1-1,TRBV14,13,-,CASSPSQGTEAFF,TGTGCCAGCAGCCCCTCACAGGGAACTGAAGCTTTCTTT
-,TRBJ1-2,TRBV9,16,-,CASSNTTGGLFYGYTF,TGTGCCAGCAGCAATACGACAGGAGGATTGTTCTATGGCTACACCTTC
-,TRBJ2-5,TRBV9,16,-,CASSVGGEGLGETQYF,TGTGCCAGCAGCGTAGGCGGAGAGGGCCTTGGAGAGACCCAGTACTTC
-,TRBJ2-2,TRBV19,14,-,CASAPAVNTGELFF,TGTGCCAGCGCCCCAGCGGTGAACACCGGGGAGCTGTTTTTT
-,TRBJ2-3,TRBV7-8,16,TRBD2,CASSLKSGVSTDTQYF,TGTGCCAGCAGCTTAAAAAGCGGGGTGAGCACAGATACGCAGTATTTT